This T cell receptor beta chain was sequenced during a study of human T cells and chemical hapten exposure. At the level of the study: Patch tests applied 0.01% DPC to the upper back and were scored after 6 days.

Study findings and constraints: Donors were affected by alopecia, so their immune reaction might vary from that of healthy individuals.

In the library, unique molecular identifiers were attached to individual cDNA molecules. TCRdb ran MiXCR on the RACE reads and lists one entry per CDR3 protein. The profile shows around 110,000 distinct CDR3 sequences, approximately 10% of them singletons. Specified time point: patch test 3, about 24 weeks after DPC sensitization. The treatment here: therapeutic diphenylcyclopropenone sensitization with weekly scalp DPC. Total RNA was isolated from unfractionated whole blood. The germline V gene has CDR1 WNHNN and CDR2 SYGVQD (reference sequence). The CDR3 runs to 14 residues. The V end was cut by 0 bases, the J end by 12 bases, with 15 bases between. Details on this clonotype: Its antigen is still unknown.

This TCR derives from a woman in her forties or fifties with alopecia areata. Some clones in this sample may be carry-over from other donors' samples. The V and J genes are TRBV10-1 and TRBJ2-1; D possibly corresponds to TRBD2 (5 bases). Sample: whole blood, taken in connection with sensitization to the hapten diphenylcyclopropenone (DPC). The DNA of the CDR3 is TGCGCCAGCAGTGAGTCCACCGCTTCGAGGGTGCAGTTCTTC. It encodes CASSESTASRVQFF.